Given below is one T cell receptor (beta chain) in context. Its antigen is not yet known. No base-level quality is on record; no much larger clone is a single base apart. The data are from a study of T cells in Graves' hyperthyroidism and ophthalmopathy (dated by TCRdb to between 2019 and 2020). Broadly, across the study: Peripheral blood was collected at initial diagnosis, before any treatment. Prospective prediction of ophthalmopathy was tested in an independent validation cohort consisting of some 19 hyperthyroidism patients and over 15 patients who later progressed to ophthalmopathy. For training and testing, the 110 or so patients in the discovery cohort were randomly divided in a 7:3 ratio. TCR V-J signatures able to tell the groups apart were searched for in a discovery cohort of some 100 patients, of whom 40 to 45 had Graves' ophthalmopathy and around 57 had stable Graves' hyperthyroidism. The paper reports TCR Vbeta CDR3 sequencing of about 140 peripheral blood samples: under 45 ophthalmopathy, roughly 74 hyperthyroidism and around 17 progressor patients. The study also compared thyroid tissue and blood T-cell repertoires from five or six Graves' hyperthyroidism patients. After sampling, hyperthyroidism patients received methimazole starting at 30 mg daily, and ophthalmopathy patients received high-dose intravenous methylprednisolone.

Amplification of TCR beta CDR3 regions was carried out from RNA transcripts. The TCR CDR3 was subjected to a first round of RT-PCR using the HTBI primer set and the Qiagen OneStep RT-PCR kit. The libraries were constructed in a second round of multiplex PCR and then size-selected and purified. Paired-end sequencing of the libraries was performed with 100 bp reads on an Illumina HiSeq2000. The paper's processing steps were these. SOAPnuke was used to process the raw data, removing reads that contained adapters or uncalled bases, had a mean Phred below 15, or lacked an exact match to the constant primer or identifier. COPE v1.2.5 was used to merge the high-quality paired reads, and each unique nucleotide sequence was defined as a clonotype. MiTCR v1.1 was used to align clonotypes to the IMGT TRBV, TRBD and TRBJ reference segments. The analysis was restricted to V-J combinations with a frequency above 0.0001, which together covered just over 99% of the repertoires. A TCS score was defined as the ratio of F50 (clonal expansion) to E x V (chaos), with BLOSUM62-based TCRdist applied between CDR3 peptides within each V-J. Welch's t-statistics and random forest reduced roughly 530 V-J features to 13, which were used in a naive Bayes classifier (R e1071). The public reads were reanalyzed by TCRdb: fastp trimming at Q25, MiXCR alignment, in-frame beta chains only. Each record represents a unique CDR3 protein, reported with the most common genes and DNA among its rows. TCRdb, not the authors, supplied the V and J calls. In this sample the table shows 560,000 or so distinct CDR3 sequences, about 20% of which occur a single time. 47% of the sample lies in the top ten.

Findings and caveats that apply to the study as a whole: Ophthalmopathy was separated from stable hyperthyroidism by a 13 V-J signature model, with around 88% sensitivity and 81% to 82% specificity obtained in cross-validation and 80%/75% obtained in testing. In validation, the model predicted progression to ophthalmopathy with about 71% sensitivity and over 72% specificity, a median of about six months before onset. Blood samples also contained most of the expanded thyroid clonotypes (frequency above 0.001), which suggests that blood repertoires may reflect thyroid immune responses. No statistical method was used to set the sample size in advance, and investigators knew the group allocation.

The germline V gene provides CDR1 MDHEN and CDR2 SYDVKM. V is trimmed back by 6 bases and J by 0 bases, and the junction contains 8 bases that no gene match accounts for. The CDR3, cysteine through phenylalanine, is 16 amino acids long. The kept DNA is CDR3 alone, 48 bases in frame from the first base. Ophthalmopathy patients had moderately to severely active disease, with a Clinical Activity Score of 3 or more, a NOSPECS grade of 4 or more, and a disease duration of less than 3 months. Any patient with an uncontrolled infection, another autoimmune disease, pregnancy or lactation was excluded. Clinical symptoms, serum thyroxine and TRAb, thyroid ultrasound, and orbital computed tomography formed the basis for the diagnoses. Ficoll-Paque density gradient centrifugation was used to isolate PBMCs from 8 to 10 ml of fresh peripheral blood. Total RNA was extracted with Trizol reagent, and quality was checked on an Agilent 2100 Bioanalyzer.

This clonotype was sampled from a man aged 40-49 years with Graves' ophthalmopathy. Here the chain combines TRBV28 and TRBJ1-5, and TRBD1 aligns with 7 junction nucleotides. The specimen was blood. This receptor carries the CDR3 CASSLAAGGSNQPQHF. The DNA reads as follows: TGTGCCAGCAGCTTGGCCGCAGGGGGTAGCAATCAGCCCCAGCATTTT.